Presented here are 20 T cell receptor beta chains from one specimen sequenced in a study of T cell responses to AZD1222 COVID-19 vaccine. Libraries were prepared by immunoSEQ multiplex PCR; TCRdb keeps only in-frame clonotypes and omits some of them. The data contain roughly 60,000 clones, over 65% of them singletons. The input for sequencing was peripheral blood, taken 28 days after the second AZD1222 dose. The receptors were gathered from an adult who received the AZD1222 COVID-19 vaccine.

Concerning this clone: The same CDR3 can be traced to other DNA sequences in this sample. J is TRBJ1-2 and V is TRBV12-3 or TRBV12-4, with D unclear. Trimming pared 1 base from V and 8 bases from J, leaving 8 bases between. The CDR3 spans 12 residues. The CDR3 protein is CASSLGGSGYTF. The CDR3 region has the DNA TGTGCCAGCAGTTTAGGGGGTAGCGGCTACACCTTC.

The chain recombines TRBV19 with TRBJ2-7; 9 bases match TRBD1. This CDR3 spans 15 amino acids. Per the germline V gene, CDR1 is LNHDA and CDR2 is SQIVND (reference sequence). Trimming took 5 bases from V and 0 from J; bases not matched to a gene: 5. CDR3 coding DNA: TGTGCCAGTAGTTACATGACAGGGGGCTCCTACGAGCAGTACTTC. The encoded protein is CASSYMTGGSYEQYF.

The chain recombines TRBV30 with TRBJ1-6; D unresolved. The germline CDR1 and CDR2 sequences are GTSNPN and SVGIG (reference sequence). This CDR3 comprises 14 residues. Trimming left V 0 bases short and J 5 bases short, with 8 bases between. Written as DNA, the CDR3 is TGTGCCTGGAGTGTAGACAACCATAATTCACCCCTCCACTTT. Encoded protein: CAWSVDNHNSPLHF.

This clone was seen only a few times. The V and J genes are TRBV6-1 and TRBJ1-2; D perhaps matches TRBD1 (6 bases). The CDR3 loop spans 17 amino acids. The V and J ends lost 0 bases and 0 bases respectively, with 14 bases between them. Germline values: CDR1 MNHNS, CDR2 SASEGT. The chain's CDR3 is CASSEARQVKANYGYTF. DNA for the CDR3: TGTGCCAGCAGTGAAGCGCGACAGGTGAAAGCTAACTATGGCTACACCTTC.

The chain joins TRBV10-2 to TRBJ1-3; D is unresolved. CDR3 length equals 17 residues. Trimming took off 1 base at V and 0 bases at J, with 13 bases between the two ends. The germline V gene encodes CDR1 WSHSY and CDR2 SAAADI. The CDR3 loop is CASSELGSLTSGNTIYF. The CDR3 nucleotides read TGCGCCAGCAGTGAGTTGGGGTCCCTCACCTCTGGAAACACCATATATTTT.

This clone was counted only a few times. This chain joins TRBV29-1 and TRBJ1-2; tentatively, D is TRBD1 (6 bases). V gave up 4 bases and J gave up 4 bases, with 16 bases separating them. The CDR3 sequence is 14 residues long. Germline V gene lookup returns CDR1 SQVTM and CDR2 ANQGSEA. The CDR3 is CSVAGEVWGYGYTF. CDR3 in DNA: TGCAGCGTTGCAGGGGAGGTATGGGGCTATGGCTACACCTTC.

This clone has more than one count but fewer than ten. The chain uses TRBV7-7 and TRBJ2-5, with 10 bases fitting TRBD2. This CDR3 is 15 amino acids long. Germline CDR1 SSHAT, CDR2 FNYEAQ (reference sequence). The ends lost 2 bases at V and 10 bases at J; junction bases unmatched: 10. The CDR3: CASSLSDSGGANQYF. The CDR3 nucleotides read TGTGCCAGCAGCTTATCAGACAGCGGGGGGGCAAACCAGTACTTC.

The chain is built from TRBV5-1 and TRBJ1-1; unclear D gene. V shed 4 bases and J shed 8 bases, with 15 bases lying between them. The CDR3 totals 13 residues. Looked up from germline, CDR1 is SGHRS and CDR2 is YFSETQ. The CDR3 nucleotides read TGCGCCAGCAGCACGGGTTCGGGAAGGGAAGCTTTCTTT. Its translation is CASSTGSGREAFF. The whole variable domain, filled in from reference TRBV5-1 and TRBJ1-1, reads KAGVTQTPRYLIKTRGQQVTLSCSPISGHRSVSWYQQTPGQGLQFLFEYFSETQRNKGNFPGRFSGRQFSNSRSEMNVSTLELGDSALYLCASSTGSGREAFFGQGTRLTVV.

V usage is TRBV10-3 and J usage is TRBJ1-5; no definite D call. V was pared by 0 bases and J by 4 bases, with 4 bases between. This CDR3 is built from 13 residues. Germline lookup yields CDR1 ENHRY and CDR2 SYGVKD. The CDR3 coding sequence is TGTGCCATCAGTGAGTCCATAAATCAGCCCCAGCATTTT. It encodes CAISESINQPQHF.

The V gene is TRBV2, the J gene TRBJ1-1; D is possibly TRBD1 (6 bases). This CDR3 is 15 amino acids long. Looked up from germline, CDR1 is SNHLY and CDR2 is FYNNEI. Trimming shortened V by 5 bases and J by 5 bases, and 18 bases separated the two germline ends. The CDR3 here is CASSPRPRGQTEAFF. In DNA, the CDR3 is TGTGCCAGCAGTCCTCGTCCCCGAGGACAGACTGAAGCTTTCTTT.

J is TRBJ2-5 and V is TRBV5-1; D perhaps matches TRBD1 (7 bases). V was pared by 2 bases and J by 2 bases, with 16 bases between. Germline V CDR1 and CDR2: SGHRS, YFSETQ. The CDR3 consists of 16 residues. The CDR3 spells CASSLSPTGTQETQYF. The CDR3 DNA sequence: TGCGCCAGCAGCTTATCCCCGACAGGGACTCAAGAGACCCAGTACTTC.

This chain uses TRBV11-2 with TRBJ2-7; TRBD1 agrees at 11 bases. The CDR3 totals 15 residues. J lost 4 bases, V lost 4 bases, and 6 bases had no gene match. Per germline, CDR1 SGHAT and CDR2 FQNNGV. DNA of the CDR3: TGTGCCAGCAGCTACTGGACAGGGGGCGGATACGAGCAGTACTTC. Its protein product is CASSYWTGGGYEQYF.

V gene TRBV27 combines with J gene TRBJ2-5, with 16 nucleotides matching TRBD2. J lost 3 bases, V lost 6 bases, and 1 base had no gene match. Germline V gene lookup returns CDR1 MNHEY and CDR2 SMNVEV (reference sequence). The CDR3 runs to 15 residues. This CDR3 is CASRGLAGGEETQYF. CDR3 bases: TGTGCCAGCAGGGGACTAGCGGGGGGGGAAGAGACCCAGTACTTC.

The rearrangement joins TRBV7-2 to TRBJ2-3; D may correspond to TRBD1 or TRBD2 (6 bases each). Germline V gene sequence: CDR1 SGHTA, CDR2 FQGNSA. CDR3 length equals 14 residues. Trimming stripped 8 bases from V and 2 bases from J, with 14 bases between. This chain's CDR3 is CASEQGGITDTQYF. The CDR3 nucleotides read TGTGCCAGCGAGCAAGGGGGGATCACAGATACGCAGTATTTT.

The chain carries TRBV6-1 and TRBJ1-2; D remains ambiguous. CDR1 is MNHNS and CDR2 is SASEGT in the germline V gene. The CDR3 length is 10 residues. Trimming cost V 4 bases and J 4 bases, with 1 base left between them. The DNA of the CDR3 is TGTGCCAGCAGTGTCTATGGCTACACCTTC. Translated: CASSVYGYTF.

The chain uses TRBV18 and TRBJ2-3; TRBD1 agrees at 8 bases. The V segment lost 5 bases and the J segment 2 bases; nucleotides outside the gene matches: 3. The length of the CDR3 is 14 residues. Germline V CDR1 and CDR2: KGHSH, LQKENI. CDR3 amino acids: CASSWDRFTDTQYF. The CDR3 bases are TGTGCCAGCTCATGGGACAGGTTCACAGATACGCAGTATTTT.

The chain combines TRBV6-5 with TRBJ2-5; perhaps D is TRBD1 or TRBD2 (6 bases each). The CDR3 extends over 15 amino acids. V was cut by 7 bases and J by 2 bases, with 17 bases left in between. Germline assignment: CDR1 MNHEY and CDR2 SVGAGI. DNA for the CDR3: TGTGCCAGCACCTCGACCGGGGGCTTTCAAGAGACCCAGTACTTC. This codes for CASTSTGGFQETQYF.

This clone was counted only a few times. CDR3 sequence: CASMRDRDPRGAFF. The CDR3 bases are TGCGCCAGCATGAGGGACAGGGACCCTCGCGGAGCTTTCTTT. This chain links TRBV10-1 with TRBJ1-1; 9 positions agree with TRBD1. Trimming removed 7 bases from V and 10 bases from J; junction bases left unmatched: 13. The germline CDR1 and CDR2 sequences are WNHNN and SYGVQD (reference sequence). The CDR3 consists of 14 residues.

This chain connects TRBV2 to TRBJ1-3; tentative D call: TRBD1 (6 bases). Germline values: CDR1 SNHLY, CDR2 FYNNEI. This CDR3 is 15 amino acids long. The V and J ends lost 6 bases and 8 bases respectively, with 20 bases between them. The CDR3 here is CASSAGHLTSDTIYF. The CDR3 DNA is TGTGCCAGCAGCGCGGGACATCTCACGTCGGACACCATATATTTT. The full variable domain, with the rest looked up from reference TRBV2 and TRBJ1-3, is EPEVTQTPSHQVTQMGQEVILRCVPISNHLYFYWYRQILGQKVEFLVSFYNNEISEKSEIFDDQFSVERPDGSNFTLKIRSTKLEDSAMYFCASSAGHLTSDTIYFGEGSWLTVV.

The chain recombines TRBV2 with TRBJ1-2, with D maybe TRBD1 (5 bases). Germline-derived CDR1 and CDR2 are SNHLY and FYNNEI. CDR3 length: 13 residues. V lost 3 bases and J 5 bases, leaving 10 bases between the germline ends. The CDR3 nucleotides are TGTGCCAGCAGTGAGGGGGGACTTTATGGCTACACCTTC. Translation gives CASSEGGLYGYTF.